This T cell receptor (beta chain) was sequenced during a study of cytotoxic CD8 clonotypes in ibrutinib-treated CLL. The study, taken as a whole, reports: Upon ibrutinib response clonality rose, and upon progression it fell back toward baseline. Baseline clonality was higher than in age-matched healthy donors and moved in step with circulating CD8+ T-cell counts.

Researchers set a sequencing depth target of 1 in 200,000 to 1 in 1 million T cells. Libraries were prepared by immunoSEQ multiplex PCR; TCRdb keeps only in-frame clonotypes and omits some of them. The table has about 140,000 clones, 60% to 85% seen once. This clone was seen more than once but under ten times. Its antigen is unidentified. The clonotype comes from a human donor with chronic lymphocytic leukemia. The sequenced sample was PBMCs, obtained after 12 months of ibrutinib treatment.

The CDR3 spells CASKRTGDNQPQHF. The DNA for the CDR3 is TGTGCCAGTAAGAGGACAGGGGACAATCAGCCCCAGCATTTT. The chain recombines TRBV19 with TRBJ1-5, with TRBD1 matching 9 bases. V lost 7 bases and J lost 3; bases outside the gene matches: 4. The CDR3 is 14 amino acids. Germline V CDR1 and CDR2: LNHDA, SQIVND (reference sequence).